This T cell receptor beta chain was captured in a study of response to subunit inactivated influenza vaccine. Study-wide findings and caveats: Authors suggested few new T cells are recruited by each seasonal influenza vaccination.

This clonotype has at least ten counts. Antigen specificity is unknown. One entry per CDR3 protein, called by TCRdb with MiXCR from the RT-PCR reads. The data contain under 200,000 distinct CDR3 sequences, roughly 10% of them singletons. There are 14 residues in the CDR3. Trimming cost V 2 bases and J 5 bases, with 9 bases left between them. From germline, CDR1 is LGHDT and CDR2 YNNKEL (reference sequence). This specimen consisted of non-naive T cells sorted from PBMCs, obtained roughly 45 days after vaccination. The chain joins TRBV3-1 to TRBJ2-2; no firm D call. This sequence was found in a middle-aged man who received an inactivated influenza vaccine. The CDR3 here is CASSQLGFTGELFF. Here the CDR3 DNA reads TGTGCCAGCAGCCAATTAGGGTTTACCGGGGAGCTGTTTTTT.